These T cell receptor beta chains were read from a single sample in a study of beta chain features in type 1 diabetes. TCRdb's copy holds only in-frame clones and misses some; the assay was immunoSEQ multiplex PCR. This sample yields 600,000 to 650,000 clones, of which less than 20% are seen a single time; about 0.093% belongs to the top ten. The source material was naive CD4+ T cells from blood. The receptors here all came from a man younger than 35 in good health. The CDR3 runs from the conserved cysteine through the conserved F or W. Fields, in order: V gene, J gene, D gene, clone size, CDR3 DNA, CDR3 protein. The D gene is left open where the match is weak. Size values are once, few and many counts, or a class for expanded clones, and some rows have none.

v_call: TRBV5-6
j_call: TRBJ2-3
d_call: TRBD1
clone_size: .
cdr3_nt: TGTGCCAGCAGCCCGGACAGGGCAGATACGCAGTATTTT
cdr3_aa: CASSPDRADTQYF

v_call: TRBV28
j_call: TRBJ1-5
d_call: TRBD1
clone_size: few
cdr3_nt: TGTGCCAGCAGTTCCCCCGGACAGGGGAATCAGCCCCAGCATTTT
cdr3_aa: CASSSPGQGNQPQHF

v_call: TRBV6-1
j_call: TRBJ2-7
d_call: TRBD1
clone_size: .
cdr3_nt: TGTGCCAGCAGTGCCGAGAGAGTGGGGGACAGGGATTACGAGCAGTACTTC
cdr3_aa: CASSAERVGDRDYEQYF

v_call: TRBV5-1
j_call: TRBJ2-7
d_call: TRBD1
clone_size: few
cdr3_nt: TGCGCCAGCAGCTCCCGGGACAGGGCTGCCTACGAGCAGTACTTC
cdr3_aa: CASSSRDRAAYEQYF

v_call: TRBV15
j_call: TRBJ1-1
d_call: .
clone_size: .
cdr3_nt: TGTGCCACCAGCATTTCCCGGACCGTGAACACTGAAGCTTTCTTT
cdr3_aa: CATSISRTVNTEAFF

v_call: TRBV2
j_call: TRBJ1-2
d_call: .
clone_size: .
cdr3_nt: TGTGCCAGCAGTGATGACAGAAAACTTAACTATGGCTACACCTTC
cdr3_aa: CASSDDRKLNYGYTF

v_call: TRBV11-1
j_call: TRBJ2-1
d_call: .
clone_size: .
cdr3_nt: TGTGCCAGCAGCCGGACTACGGGAGCGCACAATGAGCAGTTCTTC
cdr3_aa: CASSRTTGAHNEQFF

v_call: TRBV29-1
j_call: TRBJ2-7
d_call: TRBD2
clone_size: few
cdr3_nt: TGCAGCGTTGGCTCTAGCGGCTACGAGCAGTACTTC
cdr3_aa: CSVGSSGYEQYF

v_call: TRBV6-1
j_call: TRBJ1-2
d_call: TRBD1
clone_size: .
cdr3_nt: TGTGCCAGCAGCTACGACAGGGGAAACTATGGCTACACCTTC
cdr3_aa: CASSYDRGNYGYTF

v_call: TRBV30
j_call: TRBJ1-5
d_call: .
clone_size: few
cdr3_nt: TGTGCCTGGAGTATTCAGGGTGTTCAGCCCCAGCATTTT
cdr3_aa: CAWSIQGVQPQHF

v_call: TRBV30
j_call: TRBJ1-1
d_call: .
clone_size: .
cdr3_nt: TGTGCCTTCGATCGTGGGGCCGGGACTGAAGCTTTCTTT
cdr3_aa: CAFDRGAGTEAFF

v_call: TRBV14
j_call: TRBJ2-2
d_call: .
clone_size: few
cdr3_nt: TGTGCCAGCAGCCAAGTTCTGGGTTTCAACACCGGGGAGCTGTTTTTT
cdr3_aa: CASSQVLGFNTGELFF

v_call: TRBV30
j_call: TRBJ2-3
d_call: .
clone_size: .
cdr3_nt: TGTGCCTGGAGTCGGCAAGACACAGATACGCAGTATTTT
cdr3_aa: CAWSRQDTDTQYF

v_call: TRBV2
j_call: TRBJ1-1
d_call: TRBD1
clone_size: few
cdr3_nt: TGTGCCAGCAGAAGCCGGGAGGGGGCGGCTGAAGCTTTCTTT
cdr3_aa: CASRSREGAAEAFF

v_call: TRBV28
j_call: TRBJ2-5
d_call: .
clone_size: few
cdr3_nt: TGTGCCAGCAGTGCGGGCAGGGAAGAGACCCAGTACTTC
cdr3_aa: CASSAGREETQYF

v_call: TRBV27
j_call: TRBJ1-1
d_call: .
clone_size: .
cdr3_nt: TGTGCCAGCAGTTTAAAGGGCGACACTGAAGCTTTCTTT
cdr3_aa: CASSLKGDTEAFF

v_call: TRBV6-5
j_call: TRBJ1-2
d_call: .
clone_size: .
cdr3_nt: TGTGCCAGCAGCGTTCGTTCTAACTATGGCTACACCTTC
cdr3_aa: CASSVRSNYGYTF

v_call: TRBV18
j_call: TRBJ1-2
d_call: .
clone_size: .
cdr3_nt: TGTGCCAGCTCACCCCGGGACCAAGATGGCTACACCTTC
cdr3_aa: CASSPRDQDGYTF

v_call: TRBV30
j_call: TRBJ1-5
d_call: .
clone_size: .
cdr3_nt: TGTGCCTGGAGTACGGGCCTTAAGAATCAGCCCCAGCATTTT
cdr3_aa: CAWSTGLKNQPQHF

v_call: TRBV27
j_call: TRBJ1-5
d_call: TRBD1
clone_size: .
cdr3_nt: TGTGCCCGCCATTACCGAGGGACAGGGAGGTACAATCAGCCCCAGCATTTT
cdr3_aa: CARHYRGTGRYNQPQHF

v_call: TRBV7-2
j_call: TRBJ1-5
d_call: .
clone_size: .
cdr3_nt: TGTGCCAGCAGCAATTACAATCAGCCCCAGCATTTT
cdr3_aa: CASSNYNQPQHF

v_call: TRBV5-4
j_call: TRBJ1-2
d_call: TRBD1
clone_size: .
cdr3_nt: TGTGCCAGCAGCTTGGTTGGGACAGGGAAGCTTGCTGGCTACACCTTC
cdr3_aa: CASSLVGTGKLAGYTF

v_call: TRBV9
j_call: TRBJ1-5
d_call: .
clone_size: once
cdr3_nt: TGTGCCAGCCGGGGATGGGAAGAGAAGCCCCAGCATTTT
cdr3_aa: CASRGWEEKPQHF

v_call: TRBV10-3
j_call: TRBJ2-7
d_call: TRBD2
clone_size: .
cdr3_nt: TGTGCCATCAGTGAGGCGGGAGAAGGACCCATCGGCTTC
cdr3_aa: CAISEAGEGPIGF

v_call: TRBV5-1
j_call: TRBJ2-5
d_call: .
clone_size: few
cdr3_nt: TGCGCCAGCAGCCCGGTGGGGGACGGCGAGACCCAGTACTTC
cdr3_aa: CASSPVGDGETQYF

v_call: TRBV9
j_call: TRBJ2-1
d_call: .
clone_size: .
cdr3_nt: TGTGCCAGCAGCTCAGCCAGTAATGAGCAGTTCTTC
cdr3_aa: CASSSASNEQFF

v_call: TRBV10-3
j_call: TRBJ2-7
d_call: TRBD1
clone_size: many
cdr3_nt: TGTGCCATCCGCAAAGGGGGACAGAATTACGAGCAGTACTTC
cdr3_aa: CAIRKGGQNYEQYF

v_call: TRBV14
j_call: TRBJ1-4
d_call: .
clone_size: .
cdr3_nt: TGTGCCAGCAGCCCACTACCGGGGGCTAATGAAAAACTGTTTTTT
cdr3_aa: CASSPLPGANEKLFF

v_call: TRBV7-3
j_call: TRBJ2-5
d_call: .
clone_size: .
cdr3_nt: TGTGCCAGCAGCCCCGGCCCCTCGGGGATGGAGACCCAGTACTTC
cdr3_aa: CASSPGPSGMETQYF

v_call: TRBV7-2
j_call: TRBJ1-5
d_call: .
clone_size: .
cdr3_nt: TGTGCCAGCAGCTTAGAAGGGGGCAATCAGCCCCAGCATTTT
cdr3_aa: CASSLEGGNQPQHF

v_call: TRBV29-1
j_call: TRBJ2-3
d_call: .
clone_size: .
cdr3_nt: TGCAGCGTTGTGGAGTACACAGATACGCAGTATTTT
cdr3_aa: CSVVEYTDTQYF

v_call: TRBV6-6
j_call: TRBJ1-2
d_call: TRBD1
clone_size: .
cdr3_nt: TGTGCCAGCAGTTCAGGACAGGGGGCATACTATGGCTACACCTTC
cdr3_aa: CASSSGQGAYYGYTF

v_call: TRBV2
j_call: TRBJ1-1
d_call: TRBD1
clone_size: .
cdr3_nt: TGTGCCAGCAGTGAAGGGGACAGGGGGTGGAACACTGAAGCTTTCTTT
cdr3_aa: CASSEGDRGWNTEAFF